The 24 T cell receptor beta chains in this list originate from one sample, sequenced in a study of shared clonotypes between healthy human individuals. Produced via immunoSEQ multiplex PCR; TCRdb's table is partial and in-frame only. The sample lists some 2,000,000 clones; 95% were seen once. Sequences were obtained from naive CD4+ T cells sorted from blood. Documented subset: CD45RA+ positively selected. These receptors originate from a young man in good health.

With respect to this clone: At one of its ends the junction is not consistent with the germline gene, which may arise from a read error. The chain carries TRBV18 and TRBJ1-3; D is ambiguous. This CDR3 is built from 13 residues. Germline assignment: CDR1 KGHSH and CDR2 LQKENI. CDR3 sequence reads: CASSPGSGNTVYF. CDR3 nucleotides: TGTGCCAGCTCACCGGGATCTGGAAACACCGTATATTTT.

The V call is TRBV28, the J call TRBJ1-2; TRBD1 matches at 12 bases. V lost 5 bases and J lost 7; bases outside the gene matches: 5. The CDR3 consists of 14 residues. Looked up from germline, CDR1 is MDHEN and CDR2 is SYDVKM. CDR3 nucleotides: TGTGCCAGCAGTCCAGGGACAGGGGGCCGTGGCTACACCTTC. Amino acids: CASSPGTGGRGYTF.

The V call is TRBV7-9, the J call TRBJ1-3, with TRBD1 identical over 7 bases. Germline loops: CDR1 SEHNR, CDR2 FQNEAQ (reference sequence). The V segment lost 5 bases and the J segment 0 bases; nucleotides outside the gene matches: 10. The CDR3 covers 17 residues. The CDR3 is CASSSPTGTSSGNTIYF. CDR3 bases: TGTGCCAGCAGCAGCCCGACAGGGACTAGCTCTGGAAACACCATATATTTT.

The chain has TRBV11-2 and TRBJ2-5, with no clear D. V lost 5 bases and J 2 bases, leaving 9 bases between the germline ends. This CDR3 spans 13 amino acids. The germline V gene encodes CDR1 SGHAT and CDR2 FQNNGV. The CDR3 nucleotides are TGTGCCAGCAGCCCGCAGCTGCAAGAGACCCAGTACTTC. Residues: CASSPQLQETQYF.

This chain uses TRBV6-6 with TRBJ1-1; D is unclear. With 2 bases removed from V and 6 bases from J, the gap between germline ends came to 13 bases. The CDR3 extends over 14 amino acids. Germline V gene data show CDR1 as MNHNY and CDR2 as SVGAGI (reference sequence). In nucleotides, the CDR3 is TGTGCCAGCAGTTACGGGTCAGAGGCCTCTGAAGCTTTCTTT. The encoded protein is CASSYGSEASEAFF.

This clone was seen a few times. The chain is built from TRBV2 and TRBJ1-6, with D unclear. V lost 2 bases to trimming and J lost 0 bases, with 14 bases between them. The CDR3 covers 18 residues. Germline values: CDR1 SNHLY, CDR2 FYNNEI. CDR3 protein: CASSERVSGNSYNSPLHF. Written as DNA, the CDR3 is TGTGCCAGCAGTGAAAGGGTCAGTGGGAACTCCTATAATTCACCCCTCCACTTT. Variable domain in full (rest from reference TRBV2 and TRBJ1-6): EPEVTQTPSHQVTQMGQEVILRCVPISNHLYFYWYRQILGQKVEFLVSFYNNEISEKSEIFDDQFSVERPDGSNFTLKIRSTKLEDSAMYFCASSERVSGNSYNSPLHFGNGTRLTVT.

The chain combines TRBV11-2 with TRBJ2-5, with 11 bases fitting TRBD2. The trim removed 1 base at V and 5 bases at J, leaving 6 bases unmatched. The CDR3 runs to 16 residues. The germline V gene encodes CDR1 SGHAT and CDR2 FQNNGV. In nucleotides, the CDR3 is TGTGCCAGCAGCTTAGTAAAACTAGCGGGAGTGGAGACCCAGTACTTC. As protein: CASSLVKLAGVETQYF.

In regard to this clone: This sample also contains other DNA sequences that code for the same CDR3. J is TRBJ1-1 and V is TRBV27; tentatively, D is TRBD1 (6 bases). The CDR3 extends over 14 amino acids. From germline, CDR1 is MNHEY and CDR2 SMNVEV (reference sequence). The V and J ends lost 2 bases and 0 bases respectively, with 7 bases between them. The CDR3 coding sequence is TGTGCCAGCAGTTTACGGGGGCTGAACACTGAAGCTTTCTTT. This encodes CASSLRGLNTEAFF.

Points on this clone: At the DNA level, this CDR3 is encoded by other sequences in the same sample as well. V and J are TRBV28 and TRBJ2-7; maybe TRBD1 (5 bases). Per the germline V gene, CDR1 is MDHEN and CDR2 is SYDVKM. This CDR3 has 14 residues. Trimming removed 0 bases from V and 2 bases from J, with 8 bases in between. The CDR3 here is CASSLWQGTYEQYF. DNA of the CDR3: TGTGCCAGCAGTTTATGGCAGGGAACCTACGAGCAGTACTTC.

The chain has TRBV11-2 and TRBJ2-7, with TRBD2 matching over 7 bases. This CDR3 is 14 amino acids long. CDR1 is SGHAT and CDR2 is FQNNGV in the germline V gene. With V trimmed by 3 bases and J by 0 bases, 2 bases remained unmatched. The CDR3 DNA sequence: TGTGCCAGCAGCTTCCGGGACTACTCCTACGAGCAGTACTTC. Protein: CASSFRDYSYEQYF.

J is TRBJ1-1 and V is TRBV7-9; the match to TRBD1 covers 9 bases. The CDR3 has 17 residues. Germline CDR1 SEHNR, CDR2 FQNEAQ (reference sequence). V shed 4 bases and J 7 bases; nucleotides not matched to a gene: 16. The CDR3 sequence is CASSSGTGFSHGVEAFF. The CDR3, as DNA: TGTGCCAGCAGCTCCGGGACAGGGTTCTCCCATGGGGTTGAAGCTTTCTTT.

The rearrangement uses TRBV5-1 and TRBJ1-6, with 7 bases matching TRBD1. The CDR3 sequence is 14 residues long. V trimming: 6 bases; J trimming: 5 bases; junction bases outside the gene matches: 5. From germline, CDR1 is SGHRS and CDR2 YFSETQ. The CDR3 DNA reads as TGCGCCAGCAAAGGGACAGAGAATAATTCACCCCTCCACTTT. It is translated as CASKGTENNSPLHF.

The CDR3 region is CASSYTNGKVNTEAFF. DNA of the CDR3: TGTGCCAGCAGTTACACAAACGGGAAAGTGAACACTGAAGCTTTCTTT. This rearrangement joins TRBV6-6 to TRBJ1-1; D gene ambiguous. Germline V lookup: CDR1 MNHNY, CDR2 SVGAGI (reference sequence). V lost 2 bases to trimming and J lost 0 bases, with 13 bases between them. The CDR3 has 16 amino acids.

The gene calls are TRBV6-6 and TRBJ1-1, with 9 bases aligning to TRBD1. This CDR3 comprises 14 residues. V trimming: 7 bases; J trimming: 1 base; junction bases outside the gene matches: 4. The germline V gene encodes CDR1 MNHNY and CDR2 SVGAGI (reference sequence). CDR3 in amino acids: CASITQGANTEAFF. CDR3 nucleotides: TGTGCCAGCATCACACAGGGGGCGAACACTGAAGCTTTCTTT.

This sequence joins TRBV6-6 and TRBJ2-7; 7 bases line up with TRBD1. Trimming took 5 bases from V and 2 from J; bases not matched to a gene: 9. Germline CDR1 MNHNY, CDR2 SVGAGI (reference sequence). The CDR3 runs to 15 residues. CDR3 nucleotides: TGTGCCAGCAGTCCACGGATGGACAGGACCTACGAGCAGTACTTC. Its translation is CASSPRMDRTYEQYF.

The V gene is TRBV28, the J gene TRBJ1-2, with 9 bases fitting TRBD1. The germline CDR1 and CDR2 sequences are MDHEN and SYDVKM. The CDR3 totals 15 residues. J gave up 7 bases and V 4 bases, and 10 bases lay outside the gene matches. The CDR3 region is CASSSSGTGKTGYTF. CDR3 DNA sequence: TGTGCCAGCAGTTCCTCCGGGACAGGGAAGACTGGCTACACCTTC.

V and J are TRBV27 and TRBJ2-3, with a tentative D call TRBD2 (6 bases). The CDR3 covers 16 residues. Germline values: CDR1 MNHEY, CDR2 SMNVEV (reference sequence). V lost 4 bases and J lost 4, with 18 bases in between. This chain's CDR3 is CASSSSGTSRPDTQYF. DNA for the CDR3: TGTGCCAGCAGTTCATCCGGGACTTCTCGGCCAGATACGCAGTATTTT.

This chain uses TRBV4-1 with TRBJ2-7; perhaps TRBD1 as D (6 bases). In germline, CDR1 is MGHRA, CDR2 YSYEKL. The CDR3 spans 16 residues. Trimming took off 0 bases at V and 3 bases at J, with 15 bases between the two ends. The CDR3 reads CASSQDWVQGIYEQYF. The DNA of the CDR3 is TGCGCCAGCAGCCAAGATTGGGTACAGGGCATCTACGAGCAGTACTTC.

On this clone: One base away lies a much larger clone, so this may be a sequencing read error. V is TRBV2 and J is TRBJ1-4; TRBD1 matches 7 bases. CDR1 is SNHLY and CDR2 is FYNNEI in the germline V gene. The CDR3 is made up of 14 amino acids. DNA for the CDR3: TGTGCCAGCAGGAGGGACAGCAAAAATGAAAAACTGCTTTTT. Protein product: CASRRDSKNEKLLF.

The chain joins TRBV25-1 to TRBJ2-3; D remains ambiguous. V lost 4 bases to trimming and J lost 7 bases, with 12 bases between them. The CDR3 is made up of 13 amino acids. In germline, CDR1 is MGHDK, CDR2 SYGVNS. As DNA, the CDR3 is TGTGCCAGCAGTGGATCCCCCCTTTATACGCAGTATTTT. Its protein is CASSGSPLYTQYF.

The rearrangement links TRBV7-9 to TRBJ2-7, with TRBD1 matching over 8 bases. The CDR3 extends over 16 amino acids. Germline V gene data show CDR1 as SEHNR and CDR2 as FQNEAQ (reference sequence). J lost 1 base, V lost 2 bases, and 7 bases had no gene match. CDR3 nucleotide sequence: TGTGCCAGCAGCTTATGGCAGGGGGCGTTTTCCTACGAGCAGTACTTC. Translation gives CASSLWQGAFSYEQYF.

The V and J genes are TRBV7-3 and TRBJ1-2; D remains unclear. Trimming pared 5 bases from V and 14 bases from J, leaving 15 bases between. CDR3 size: 11 residues. Germline CDR1 and CDR2: SGHTA and FQGTGA. The CDR3 reads CASSPRPGKTF. As DNA, the CDR3 is TGTGCCAGCAGCCCCAGGCCCGGGAAGACCTTC.

Turning to this clone: This sample also contains other DNA sequences that code for the same CDR3. The V call is TRBV20-1, the J call TRBJ2-3; no firm D call. Germline lookup yields CDR1 DFQATT and CDR2 SNEGSKA (reference sequence). The CDR3 extends over 11 amino acids. V lost 7 bases to trimming and J lost 0 bases, with 5 bases between them. The CDR3 DNA reads TGCAGTGGGGGAAGCACAGATACGCAGTATTTT. It yields the protein CSGGSTDTQYF.

This chain links TRBV7-8 with TRBJ1-5; D is ambiguous. CDR3 size: 15 residues. V shed 2 bases and J shed 1 base, with 9 bases lying between them. Germline assignment: CDR1 SGHVS and CDR2 FQNEAQ. The CDR3 reads CASSLRAGSNQPQHF. The DNA of the CDR3 is TGTGCCAGCAGCTTAAGGGCAGGAAGCAATCAGCCCCAGCATTTT.